These 9 T cell receptor beta chains were all obtained from the same sample, sequenced in a study of blood T cell repertoires in COVID-19. TCRdb keeps only in-frame clones here, not all; method: immunoSEQ multiplex PCR. This repertoire shows under 200,000 clones, about 88% found once; its top ten account for around 24%. Source material: PBMCs or T cells enriched from blood (not recorded which). These receptors were obtained from a middle-aged woman in a cohort exposed to, infected with or recovered from COVID-19 (not recorded which).

In this sample, this clone turned up once. V usage is TRBV4-1 and J usage is TRBJ1-2; TRBD1 matches 7 bases. Germline V gene data show CDR1 as MGHRA and CDR2 as YSYEKL. V shed 4 bases, J shed 4 bases, and the junction held 9 bases outside the gene matches. The length of the CDR3 is 15 residues. The CDR3 coding sequence is TGCGCCAGCAGCCCAGGGACAGCTACCATCTATGGCTACACCTTC. Translation: CASSPGTATIYGYTF.

V gene TRBV4-1 combines with J gene TRBJ1-1; D remains unclear. This CDR3 contains 14 residues. CDR1 and CDR2 (germline): MGHRA, YSYEKL. Deletions cut 0 bases from V and 3 bases from J, with 8 bases between. The CDR3 region is CASSQDREDTEAFF. The CDR3 nucleotides are TGCGCCAGCAGCCAAGATCGGGAGGACACTGAAGCTTTCTTT.

The chain uses TRBV11-2 and TRBJ2-2; TRBD2 might be the D (5 bases). Germline-derived CDR1 and CDR2 are SGHAT and FQNNGV. This CDR3 is built from 13 residues. V dropped 5 bases and J dropped 4 bases, with 8 bases sitting between them. CDR3 in DNA: TGTGCCAGCAGCGGACTTAGCACCGGGGAGCTGTTTTTT. Protein: CASSGLSTGELFF.

V usage is TRBV4-1 and J usage is TRBJ1-1; TRBD1 matches at 9 bases. Per the germline V gene, CDR1 is MGHRA and CDR2 is YSYEKL. This CDR3 has 15 amino acids. Trimming cost V 2 bases and J 1 base; bases outside gene matches: 2. CDR3 loop: CASSQPGQGNTEAFF. The CDR3 DNA reads as TGCGCCAGCAGCCAACCGGGACAGGGGAACACTGAAGCTTTCTTT.

This clone occurred once. V gene TRBV10-3 combines with J gene TRBJ2-7; 14 bases are shared with TRBD2. The CDR3 totals 16 residues. The trim removed 8 bases at V and 5 bases at J, leaving 11 bases unmatched. Germline-derived CDR1 and CDR2 are ENHRY and SYGVKD. CDR3 sequence reads: CAIAWTSGGPWDEQYF. The CDR3 DNA reads as TGTGCCATCGCCTGGACTAGCGGGGGGCCCTGGGACGAGCAGTACTTC.

V is TRBV14 and J is TRBJ2-7; the match to TRBD2 covers 10 bases. CDR3 length: 14 residues. Per germline, CDR1 SGHDN and CDR2 FVKESK. V trimming: 5 bases; J trimming: 6 bases; junction bases outside the gene matches: 7. The CDR3 nucleotides read TGTGCCAGCAGCACGGCTAGCGGGAGTCCCGAGCAGTACTTC. Translated, it gives CASSTASGSPEQYF.

The chain couples TRBV6-4 to TRBJ1-2; D is undetermined. Germline V gene data show CDR1 as MRHNA and CDR2 as SNTAGT. The CDR3 is 14 residues long. Trimming left V 6 bases short and J 3 bases short, with 14 bases between. CDR3 in DNA: TGTGCCAGCAGCCCATCCTACCGGGACTATGGCTACACCTTC. Its translation: CASSPSYRDYGYTF.

The chain couples TRBV28 to TRBJ2-7, with D unresolved. The V end lost 3 bases, the J end lost 0 bases, and 15 bases lay between the germline ends. The CDR3 sequence is 16 residues long. Germline lookup yields CDR1 MDHEN and CDR2 SYDVKM. CDR3 coding DNA: TGTGCCAGCAGTTTTGAAGCGAGTCCGAGCTCCTACGAGCAGTACTTC. Its translation: CASSFEASPSSYEQYF.

The rearrangement links TRBV7-9 to TRBJ1-2; 7 bases map to TRBD1. CDR1 is SEHNR, CDR2 FQNEAQ, per germline (reference sequence). The CDR3 totals 18 residues. J was trimmed by 1 base and V by 3 bases; bases with no gene match: 14. The CDR3 coding sequence is TGTGCCAGCAGCTTCAAAAACAGGGGCCTCTATGATAACTATGGCTACACCTTC. Translation: CASSFKNRGLYDNYGYTF.